These 23 T cell receptor beta chains share one sample of origin, sequenced in a study of shared clonotypes between healthy human individuals (dated by TCRdb to the early 2020s). The library was built by means of the immunoSEQ multiplex PCR assay. Drawn from immuneACCESS, this table holds only the in-frame rearrangements with V and J called that TCRdb kept. Clones are partly lost; checked studies trace under half to an unresolved V gene and leave the rest unexplained. This sample holds around 2.3 million clones; around 95% were observed only once. The ten most abundant clones make up 0.1% to 0.15% of the sample. The sample taken for sequencing was naive CD4+ T cells sorted from blood. The cell subset or site label for this specimen denotes: CD45RA+ positively selected. These receptor sequences come from a man aged 18 to 35 in good health.

This chain connects TRBV5-1 to TRBJ1-1; D not resolved. The germline V and J ends were trimmed by 0 bases and 4 bases, with 10 bases remaining between them. Germline V gives CDR1 SGHRS, CDR2 YFSETQ. The CDR3 covers 14 residues. In nucleotides, the CDR3 is TGCGCCAGCAGCTTGGATCCTTTCGGCACTGAAGCTTTCTTT. This encodes CASSLDPFGTEAFF.

This clone appeared once. The chain uses TRBV9 and TRBJ2-2; D might be TRBD1 or TRBD2, each matching 5 bases. Germline CDR1 and CDR2: SGDLS and YYNGEE. V gave up 3 bases and J gave up 5 bases, with 17 bases separating them. The CDR3 is made up of 16 amino acids. The CDR3: CASSAAWDGSTGELFF. In nucleotides, the CDR3 is TGTGCCAGCAGCGCCGCGTGGGACGGTTCTACCGGGGAGCTGTTTTTT.

V is TRBV6-6 and J is TRBJ2-7; 11 nucleotides line up with TRBD1. Germline V gene lookup returns CDR1 MNHNY and CDR2 SVGAGI (reference sequence). The CDR3 loop spans 16 amino acids. V was clipped by 0 bases and J by 5 bases; unmatched bases: 6. CDR3 residues: CASSYSIGTGGNEQYF. Here the CDR3 DNA reads TGTGCCAGCAGTTACTCGATCGGGACAGGGGGAAACGAGCAGTACTTC.

The gene calls are TRBV5-6 and TRBJ2-3; D is undetermined. V was trimmed by 4 bases and J by 8 bases, leaving 8 bases between them. CDR1 is SGHDT, CDR2 YYEEEE, per germline. The CDR3 sequence is 11 residues long. Here the CDR3 reads CASSAGVTQYF. The CDR3 nucleotides are TGTGCCAGCAGCGCCGGAGTTACGCAGTATTTT.

The sample holds many counts of this clone. The chain links TRBV18 to TRBJ1-3, with D unclear. The germline CDR1 and CDR2 sequences are KGHSH and LQKENI. V lost 6 bases and J lost 4, with 13 bases in between. The CDR3 contains 14 residues. The CDR3 nucleotides are TGTGCCAGCTCCGATGCGTCCCGGGGAAACACCATATATTTT. It specifies CASSDASRGNTIYF.

This chain links TRBV14 with TRBJ1-2; D is undetermined. Trimming removed 0 bases from V and 0 bases from J, with 8 bases in between. The germline gives CDR1 SGHDN, CDR2 FVKESK. CDR3 length: 15 amino acids. The CDR3 coding sequence is TGTGCCAGCAGCCAAGAACATCGTTCTAACTATGGCTACACCTTC. Protein: CASSQEHRSNYGYTF.

To note about this clone: Other nucleotide sequences from this sample produce the same CDR3. V is TRBV4-3 and J is TRBJ1-4; D is uncertain. Deletions cut 0 bases from V and 8 bases from J, with 7 bases between. CDR3 length: 13 amino acids. Per germline, CDR1 LGHNA and CDR2 YSLEER. The CDR3 nucleotides read TGCGCCAGCAGCCAAGATAGAGGGGAAAAACTGTTTTTT. It encodes CASSQDRGEKLFF.

This sequence joins TRBV19 and TRBJ2-7, with TRBD2 identical over 8 bases. The CDR3 loop spans 14 amino acids. J lost 4 bases, V lost 9 bases, and 11 bases had no gene match. The germline V gene encodes CDR1 LNHDA and CDR2 SQIVND (reference sequence). CDR3 amino acids: CASSTSGASYEQYF. The CDR3 nucleotides are TGTGCCAGCTCCACTAGCGGAGCCAGTTACGAGCAGTACTTC.

The rearrangement joins TRBV7-9 to TRBJ2-7, with TRBD1 as a possible D gene (5 bases). This CDR3 is built from 15 residues. Germline V gene sequence: CDR1 SEHNR, CDR2 FQNEAQ (reference sequence). Trimming took off 1 base at V and 2 bases at J, with 12 bases between the two ends. The CDR3 protein is CASSLGQLSTYEQYF. CDR3 nucleotides: TGTGCCAGCAGCTTAGGACAGCTATCAACCTACGAGCAGTACTTC.

As for this clone: The sample carries other DNA sequences with the same CDR3. The chain joins TRBV5-1 to TRBJ1-1; D unresolved. Germline CDR1 is SGHRS and CDR2 is YFSETQ. This CDR3 contains 13 residues. With 0 bases removed from V and 5 bases from J, the gap between germline ends came to 8 bases. In DNA form, the CDR3 reads TGCGCCAGCAGCTTGGATCCCGGGACTGAAGCTTTCTTT. Protein: CASSLDPGTEAFF.

The chain recombines TRBV4-3 with TRBJ2-2; D gene unclear. The germline V gene has CDR1 LGHNA and CDR2 YSLEER. The germline V and J ends were trimmed by 4 bases and 4 bases, with 10 bases remaining between them. The CDR3 extends over 14 amino acids. DNA for the CDR3: TGCGCCAGCAGCCGAGAAAGGAGCACCGGGGAGCTGTTTTTT. Its translation: CASSRERSTGELFF.

The rearrangement joins TRBV10-3 to TRBJ1-1, with 10 bases that match TRBD1. The CDR3 extends over 14 amino acids. The germline gives CDR1 ENHRY, CDR2 SYGVKD. V gave up 10 bases and J gave up 0 bases; unmatched junction bases: 5. CDR3 in amino acids: CASTGTGVNTEAFF. CDR3 nucleotides: TGTGCCAGCACCGGGACAGGGGTGAACACTGAAGCTTTCTTT.

CDR3 residues: CASSHRQGAKNEQFF. The DNA of the CDR3 is TGCGCCAGCAGTCATCGACAGGGGGCTAAAAATGAGCAGTTCTTC. The V call is TRBV5-1, the J call TRBJ2-1; 10 positions match TRBD1. Germline V CDR1 and CDR2: SGHRS, YFSETQ. The CDR3 is made up of 15 amino acids. The ends lost 5 bases at V and 7 bases at J; junction bases unmatched: 9.

The chain is built from TRBV27 and TRBJ2-2; tentative D call: TRBD2 (5 bases). The length of the CDR3 is 13 residues. V was clipped by 6 bases and J by 4 bases, with 9 bases between them. Germline V gene data show CDR1 as MNHEY and CDR2 as SMNVEV (reference sequence). CDR3 DNA sequence: TGTGCCAGCAGCCGGGATACCACCGGGGAGCTGTTTTTT. Translation: CASSRDTTGELFF.

The rearrangement joins TRBV7-9 to TRBJ1-6, with D tentatively TRBD1 (6 bases). The CDR3 has 18 residues. Germline-derived CDR1 and CDR2 are SEHNR and FQNEAQ (reference sequence). V lost 5 bases and J 0 bases, leaving 17 bases between the germline ends. For the CDR3, the DNA is TGTGCCAGCAGCCCTACAGGGTTTTCTATCTCCTATAATTCACCCCTCCACTTT. Translated, it gives CASSPTGFSISYNSPLHF.

This clone was picked up one time. This sequence joins TRBV7-2 and TRBJ2-5; perhaps TRBD1 as D (5 bases). The ends were cut back, 4 bases at V and 13 bases at J, with 22 bases in the middle. Germline V gives CDR1 SGHTA, CDR2 FQGNSA. The CDR3 has 14 amino acids. The CDR3 sequence: CASSSNDRGAPTYF. The CDR3 region has the DNA TGTGCCAGCAGCTCTAACGACCGTGGGGCCCCTACGTACTTC.

The rearrangement joins TRBV28 to TRBJ2-7, with D possibly being TRBD1 or TRBD2 (5 bases each). Germline CDR1 reads MDHEN; CDR2 reads SYDVKM. V shed 3 bases and J shed 1 base, with 13 bases lying between them. This CDR3 comprises 15 residues. CDR3 protein: CASSFGAVGSYEQYF. As DNA, the CDR3 is TGTGCCAGCAGTTTCGGGGCAGTGGGATCCTACGAGCAGTACTTC.

The CDR3 DNA follows: TGCAGCGTGAGGACAGCCCTTTACGAGCAGTACTTC. Translation: CSVRTALYEQYF. This chain connects TRBV29-1 to TRBJ2-5, with D tentatively TRBD1 (6 bases). The J call is uncertain, as TRBJ2-7 better fits the DNA end. Germline CDR1 reads SQVTM; CDR2 reads ANQGSEA. This CDR3 is built from 12 residues.

This clone was seen only once. In nucleotides, the CDR3 is TGTGCCAGCAGCTTAGTAGCGGGGAGGTCCCCCTACGAGCAGTACTTC. Translating gives CASSLVAGRSPYEQYF. V usage is TRBV7-9 and J usage is TRBJ2-7; 8 nucleotides match TRBD2. Germline V gene sequence: CDR1 SEHNR, CDR2 FQNEAQ (reference sequence). J was trimmed by 2 bases and V by 1 base; bases with no gene match: 7. The CDR3 extends over 16 amino acids. Together with reference TRBV7-9 and TRBJ2-7, the CDR3 gives the full variable domain: DTGVSQNPRHKITKRGQNVTFRCDPISEHNRLYWYRQTLGQGPEFLTYFQNEAQLEKSRLLSDRFSAERPKGSFSTLEIQRTEQGDSAMYLCASSLVAGRSPYEQYFGPGTRLTVT.

J is TRBJ2-1 and V is TRBV18; possibly TRBD1 for D (5 bases). Between the trimmed V and J ends, which lost 3 bases and 9 bases, there was a span of 18 bases. In germline, CDR1 is KGHSH, CDR2 LQKENI. The CDR3 loop spans 15 amino acids. CDR3 sequence (DNA): TGTGCCAGCTCACCGGATCAACAGGCCCGTCGTGAGCAGTTCTTC. It codes for CASSPDQQARREQFF. The full variable domain, rest sourced from reference TRBV18 and TRBJ2-1, is NAGVMQNPRHLVRRRGQEARLRCSPMKGHSHVYWYRQLPEEGLKFMVYLQKENIIDESGMPKERFSAEFPKEGPSILRIQQVVRGDSAAYFCASSPDQQARREQFFGPGTRLTVL.

As for this clone: The identical CDR3 is also encoded by other nucleotide sequences in the sample. The genes are TRBV5-1 and TRBJ1-4, with 8 bases aligning to TRBD1. CDR3 length: 14 residues. Germline V gene sequence: CDR1 SGHRS, CDR2 YFSETQ. V shed 2 bases and J 4 bases; nucleotides not matched to a gene: 1. The CDR3 sequence is CASSFDRGNEKLFF. Written as DNA, the CDR3 is TGCGCCAGCAGCTTCGACAGGGGTAATGAAAAACTGTTTTTT.

The chain links TRBV6-1 to TRBJ2-7; 7 nucleotides agree with TRBD1. Trimming took 7 bases from V and 0 from J; bases not matched to a gene: 9. Germline loops: CDR1 MNHNS, CDR2 SASEGT. The CDR3 has 15 amino acids. This CDR3 is CASTLDWDSSYEQYF. The DNA of the CDR3 is TGTGCCAGCACTTTAGATTGGGACAGCTCCTACGAGCAGTACTTC.

The chain uses TRBV7-8 and TRBJ1-1; D remains unclear. From germline, CDR1 is SGHVS and CDR2 FQNEAQ. The CDR3 totals 17 residues. V shed 1 base and J shed 3 bases, with 18 bases lying between them. The CDR3 nucleotides read TGTGCCAGCAGCTTAGGAGGGCGACCATTTGGGGACACTGAAGCTTTCTTT. Encoded protein: CASSLGGRPFGDTEAFF. Full variable domain (remainder filled in from reference TRBV7-8 and TRBJ1-1): GAGVSQSPRYKVAKRGQDVALRCDPISGHVSLFWYQQALGQGPEFLTYFQNEAQLDKSGLPSDRFFAERPEGSVSTLKIQRTQQEDSAVYLCASSLGGRPFGDTEAFFGQGTRLTVV.